Detailed here is one T cell receptor (beta chain). These data originate in a study of identical twins. Each CDR3 protein is one row after TCRdb ran MiXCR on the 5' RACE reads. The table lists about 720,000 distinct CDR3 sequences, 15% to 20% of them singletons. The CDR3 length is 14 residues. V dropped 0 bases and J dropped 4 bases, with 10 bases sitting between them. Germline loops: CDR1 SGHRS, CDR2 YFSETQ. The sample also formed part of further work on T cells expressing NK-cell markers. Turning to that study: The CD3+CD56-NKG2C+ fraction of several donors was also led by these clonotypes.

This clonotype was sampled from a woman aged 18-30 years in good health. Sequenced input: PBMCs. The chain combines TRBV5-1 with TRBJ2-5; no definite D call. CDR3 protein: CASSLVPRGETQYF. The CDR3 coding sequence is TGCGCCAGCAGCTTGGTTCCGAGAGGAGAGACCCAGTACTTC.